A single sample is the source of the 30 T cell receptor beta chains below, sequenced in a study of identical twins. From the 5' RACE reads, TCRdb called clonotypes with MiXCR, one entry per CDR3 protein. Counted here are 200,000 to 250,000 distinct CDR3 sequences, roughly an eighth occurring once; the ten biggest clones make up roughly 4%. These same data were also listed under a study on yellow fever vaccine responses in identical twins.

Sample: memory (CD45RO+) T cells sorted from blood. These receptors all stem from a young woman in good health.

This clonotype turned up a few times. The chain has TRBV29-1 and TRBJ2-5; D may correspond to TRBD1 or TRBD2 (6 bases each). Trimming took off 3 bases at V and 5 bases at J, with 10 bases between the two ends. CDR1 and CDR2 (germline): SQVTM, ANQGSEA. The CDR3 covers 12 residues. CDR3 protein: CSVDRGQETQYF. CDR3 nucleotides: TGCAGCGTTGATCGGGGGCAGGAGACCCAGTACTTC. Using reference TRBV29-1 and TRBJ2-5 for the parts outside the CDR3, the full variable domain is SAVISQKPSRDICQRGTSLTIQCQVDSQVTMMFWYRQQPGQSLTLIATANQGSEATYESGFVIDKFPISRPNLTFSTLTVSNMSPEDSSIYLCSVDRGQETQYFGPGTRLLVL.

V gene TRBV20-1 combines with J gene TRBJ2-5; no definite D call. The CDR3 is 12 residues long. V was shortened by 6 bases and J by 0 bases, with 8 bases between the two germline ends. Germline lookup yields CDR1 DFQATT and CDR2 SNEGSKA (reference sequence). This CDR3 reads CSALGHQETQYF. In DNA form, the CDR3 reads TGCAGTGCCCTCGGACACCAAGAGACCCAGTACTTC.

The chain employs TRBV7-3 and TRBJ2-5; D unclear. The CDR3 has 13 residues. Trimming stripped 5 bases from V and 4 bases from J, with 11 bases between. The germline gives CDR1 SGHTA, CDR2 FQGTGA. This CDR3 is CASSRSAAETQYF. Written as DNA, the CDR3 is TGTGCCAGCAGCCGGTCTGCGGCAGAGACCCAGTACTTC.

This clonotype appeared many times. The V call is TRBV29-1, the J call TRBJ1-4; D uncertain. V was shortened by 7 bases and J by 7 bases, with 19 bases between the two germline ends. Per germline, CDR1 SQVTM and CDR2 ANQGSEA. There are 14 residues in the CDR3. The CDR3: CSGSLAGVGEKLFF. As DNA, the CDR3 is TGCAGCGGATCTTTGGCTGGGGTGGGTGAAAAACTGTTTTTT.

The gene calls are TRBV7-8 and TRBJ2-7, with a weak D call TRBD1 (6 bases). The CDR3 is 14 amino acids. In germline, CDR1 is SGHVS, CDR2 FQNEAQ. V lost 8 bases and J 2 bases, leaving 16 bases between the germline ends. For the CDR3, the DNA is TGTGCCAGCTCCCCTTGGGACACTGCCTACGAGCAGTACTTC. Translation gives CASSPWDTAYEQYF.

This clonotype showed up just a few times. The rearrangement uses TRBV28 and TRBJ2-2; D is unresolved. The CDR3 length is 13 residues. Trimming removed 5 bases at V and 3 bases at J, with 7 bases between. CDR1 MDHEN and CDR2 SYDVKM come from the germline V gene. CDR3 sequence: CASSQEYTGELFF. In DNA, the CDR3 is TGTGCCAGCAGTCAAGAATACACCGGGGAGCTGTTTTTT.

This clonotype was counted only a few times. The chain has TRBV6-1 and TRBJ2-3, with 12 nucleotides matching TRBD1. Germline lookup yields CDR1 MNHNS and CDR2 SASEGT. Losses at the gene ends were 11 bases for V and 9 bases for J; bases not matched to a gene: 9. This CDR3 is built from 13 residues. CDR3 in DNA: TGTGCCGCCTCCGGGACAGGGGGCAAAACGCAGTATTTT. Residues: CAASGTGGKTQYF.

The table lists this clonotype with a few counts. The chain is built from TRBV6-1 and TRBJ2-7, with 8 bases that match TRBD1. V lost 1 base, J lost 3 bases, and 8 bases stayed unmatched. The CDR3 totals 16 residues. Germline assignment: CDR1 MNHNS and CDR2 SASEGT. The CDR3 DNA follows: TGTGCCAGCAGTGAAGGGACAGGGTATAAGGGCTACGAGCAGTACTTC. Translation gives CASSEGTGYKGYEQYF.

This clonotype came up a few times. The CDR3 region is CASSPSVVHSEQYF. In DNA form, the CDR3 reads TGTGCCAGCAGTCCCTCAGTGGTCCACTCCGAGCAGTACTTC. The chain recombines TRBV25-1 with TRBJ2-7; no reliable D call. The CDR3 has 14 amino acids. The V gene's germline CDR1 is MGHDK and CDR2 SYGVNS. V was cut by 5 bases and J by 6 bases, with 17 bases left in between.

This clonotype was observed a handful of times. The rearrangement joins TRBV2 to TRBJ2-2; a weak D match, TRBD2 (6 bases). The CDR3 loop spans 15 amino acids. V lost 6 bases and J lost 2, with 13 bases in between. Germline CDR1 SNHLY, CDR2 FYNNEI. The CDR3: CASRGGLSNTGELFF. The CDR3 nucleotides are TGTGCCAGCAGGGGGGGACTTTCCAACACCGGGGAGCTGTTTTTT. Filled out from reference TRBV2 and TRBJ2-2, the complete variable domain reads EPEVTQTPSHQVTQMGQEVILRCVPISNHLYFYWYRQILGQKVEFLVSFYNNEISEKSEIFDDQFSVERPDGSNFTLKIRSTKLEDSAMYFCASRGGLSNTGELFFGEGSRLTVL.

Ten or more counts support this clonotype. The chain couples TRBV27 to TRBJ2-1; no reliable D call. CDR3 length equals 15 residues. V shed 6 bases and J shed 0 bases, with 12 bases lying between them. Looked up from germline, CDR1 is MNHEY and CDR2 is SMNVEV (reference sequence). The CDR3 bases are TGTGCCAGCAGCCCCAGCCAGAGCTCCTACAATGAGCAGTTCTTC. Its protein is CASSPSQSSYNEQFF.

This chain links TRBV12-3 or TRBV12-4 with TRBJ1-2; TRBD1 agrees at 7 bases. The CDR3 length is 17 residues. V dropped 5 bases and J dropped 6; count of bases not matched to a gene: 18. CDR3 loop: CASSPRGTRTGAHGYTF. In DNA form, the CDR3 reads TGTGCCAGCAGTCCACGGGGGACCCGGACAGGCGCTCATGGCTACACCTTC.

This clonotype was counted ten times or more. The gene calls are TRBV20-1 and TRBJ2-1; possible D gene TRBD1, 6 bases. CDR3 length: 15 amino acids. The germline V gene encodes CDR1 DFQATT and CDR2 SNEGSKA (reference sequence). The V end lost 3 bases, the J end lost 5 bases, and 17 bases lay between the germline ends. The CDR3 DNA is TGCAGTGCTAGTACCCACGGCAGGGGCGACAATGAGCAGTTCTTC. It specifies CSASTHGRGDNEQFF.

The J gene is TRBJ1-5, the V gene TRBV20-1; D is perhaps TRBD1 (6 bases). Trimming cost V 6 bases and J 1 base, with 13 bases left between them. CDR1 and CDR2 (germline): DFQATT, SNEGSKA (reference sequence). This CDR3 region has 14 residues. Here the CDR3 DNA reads TGCAGTGCCCACGGGGGCTCGAGCAATCAGCCCCAGCATTTT. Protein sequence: CSAHGGSSNQPQHF.

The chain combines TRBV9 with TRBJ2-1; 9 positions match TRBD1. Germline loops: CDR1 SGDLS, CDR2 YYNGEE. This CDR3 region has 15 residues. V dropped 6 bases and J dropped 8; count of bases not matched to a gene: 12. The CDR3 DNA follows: TGTGCCAGCAAACAATCCGGGACAGGGTACGATGAGCAGTTCTTC. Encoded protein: CASKQSGTGYDEQFF. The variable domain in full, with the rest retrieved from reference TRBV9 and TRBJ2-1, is DSGVTQTPKHLITATGQRVTLRCSPRSGDLSVYWYQQSLDQGLQFLIQYYNGEERAKGNILERFSAQQFPDLHSELNLSSLELGDSALYFCASKQSGTGYDEQFFGPGTRLTVL.

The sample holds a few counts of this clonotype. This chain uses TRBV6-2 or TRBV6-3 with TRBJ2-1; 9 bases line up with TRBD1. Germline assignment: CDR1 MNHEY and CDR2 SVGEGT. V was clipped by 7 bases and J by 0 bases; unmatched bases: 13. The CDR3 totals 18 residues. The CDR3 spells CASTKTGGGWSSYNEQFF. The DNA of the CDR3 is TGTGCCAGCACTAAGACAGGGGGGGGATGGAGCTCCTACAATGAGCAGTTCTTC.

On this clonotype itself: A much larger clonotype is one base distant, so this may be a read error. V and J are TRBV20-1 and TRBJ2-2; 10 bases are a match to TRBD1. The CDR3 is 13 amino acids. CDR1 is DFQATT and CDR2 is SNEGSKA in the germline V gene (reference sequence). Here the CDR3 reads CSAPGTGAGELSF. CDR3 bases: TGCAGTGCTCCCGGGACAGGGGCCGGGGAGCTGTCTTTT.

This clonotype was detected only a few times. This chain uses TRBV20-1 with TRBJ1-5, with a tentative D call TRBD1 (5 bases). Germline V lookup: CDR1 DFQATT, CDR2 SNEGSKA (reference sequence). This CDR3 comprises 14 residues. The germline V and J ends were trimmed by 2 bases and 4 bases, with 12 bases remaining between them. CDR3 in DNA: TGCAGTGCTAGATGGGGCAGTCAGAATCAGCCCCAGCATTTT. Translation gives CSARWGSQNQPQHF.

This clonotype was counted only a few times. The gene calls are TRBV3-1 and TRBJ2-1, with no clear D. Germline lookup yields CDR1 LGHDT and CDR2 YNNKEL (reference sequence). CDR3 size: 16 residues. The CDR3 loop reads CASGLQLSSSYNEQFF. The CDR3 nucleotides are TGTGCTAGTGGTCTCCAACTTTCAAGCTCCTACAATGAGCAGTTCTTC.

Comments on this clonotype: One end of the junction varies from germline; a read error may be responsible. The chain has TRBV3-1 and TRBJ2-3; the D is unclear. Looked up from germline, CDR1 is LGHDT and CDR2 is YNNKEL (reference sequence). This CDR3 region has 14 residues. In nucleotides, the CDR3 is TGTGCCAGCAGCCTTGGTTTCCCCACAGATACGCGGTATTTT. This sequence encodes CASSLGFPTDTRYF.

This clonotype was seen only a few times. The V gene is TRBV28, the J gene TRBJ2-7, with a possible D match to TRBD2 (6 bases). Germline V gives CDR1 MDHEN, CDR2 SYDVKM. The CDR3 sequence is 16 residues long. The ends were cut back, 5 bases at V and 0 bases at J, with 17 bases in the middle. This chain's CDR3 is CASSAPGTLSSYEQYF. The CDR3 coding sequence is TGTGCCAGCAGTGCCCCCGGGACTCTGAGCTCCTACGAGCAGTACTTC.

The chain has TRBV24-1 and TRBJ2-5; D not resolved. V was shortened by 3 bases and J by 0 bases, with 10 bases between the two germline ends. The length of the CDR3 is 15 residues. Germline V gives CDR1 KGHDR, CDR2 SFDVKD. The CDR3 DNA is TGTGCCACCAGTGATAGCATAGGGTACCAAGAGACCCAGTACTTC. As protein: CATSDSIGYQETQYF.

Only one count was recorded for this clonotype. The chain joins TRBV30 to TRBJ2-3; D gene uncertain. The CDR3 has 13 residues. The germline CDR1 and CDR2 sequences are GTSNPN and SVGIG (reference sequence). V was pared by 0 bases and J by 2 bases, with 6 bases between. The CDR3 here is CAWSVRSTDTQYF. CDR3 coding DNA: TGTGCCTGGAGTGTACGGTCCACAGATACGCAGTATTTT.

Written as DNA, the CDR3 is TGCAGTGCTAGAGATCTCTATACAGGTCTCTACGAGCAGTACTTC. It is translated as CSARDLYTGLYEQYF. This sequence joins TRBV20-1 and TRBJ2-7; D might be TRBD1 (5 bases). There are 15 residues in the CDR3. Germline V lookup: CDR1 DFQATT, CDR2 SNEGSKA (reference sequence). The V end lost 0 bases, the J end lost 3 bases, and 15 bases lay between the germline ends.

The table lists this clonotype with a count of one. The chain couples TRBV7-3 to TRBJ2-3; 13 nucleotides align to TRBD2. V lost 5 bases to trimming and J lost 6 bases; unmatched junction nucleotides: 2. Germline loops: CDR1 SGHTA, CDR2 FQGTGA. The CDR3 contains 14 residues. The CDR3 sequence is CASSTSGGADTQYF. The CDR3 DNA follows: TGTGCCAGCAGCACTAGCGGGGGGGCGGATACGCAGTATTTT.

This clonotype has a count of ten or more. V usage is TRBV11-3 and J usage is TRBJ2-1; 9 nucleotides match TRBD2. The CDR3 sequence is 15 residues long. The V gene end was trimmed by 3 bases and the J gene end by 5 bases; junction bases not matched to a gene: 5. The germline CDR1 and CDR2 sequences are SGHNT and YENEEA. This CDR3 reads CASSFNLAGNNEQFF. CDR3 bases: TGTGCCAGCAGCTTTAATCTAGCGGGGAACAATGAGCAGTTCTTC.

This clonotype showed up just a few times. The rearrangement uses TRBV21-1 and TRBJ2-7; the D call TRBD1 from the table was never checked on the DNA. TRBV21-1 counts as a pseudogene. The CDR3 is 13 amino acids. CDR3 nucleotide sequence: TGTGCCAGCAGTAGGGACAGGGTTCAGGAGCAGTACTTC. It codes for CASSRDRVQEQYF.

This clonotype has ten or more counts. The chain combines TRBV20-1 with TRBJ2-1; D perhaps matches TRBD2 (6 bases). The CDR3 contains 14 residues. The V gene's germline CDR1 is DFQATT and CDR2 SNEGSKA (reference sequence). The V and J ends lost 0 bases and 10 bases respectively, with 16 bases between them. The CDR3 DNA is TGCAGTGCTAGAGACGGAGGGGCGGAACTCGAGCAGTTCTTC. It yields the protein CSARDGGAELEQFF.

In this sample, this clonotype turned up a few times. The CDR3 region has the DNA TGTGCCAGTAGTCAAACAGGGGTCAACACTGAAGCTTTCTTT. Protein sequence: CASSQTGVNTEAFF. The chain couples TRBV19 to TRBJ1-1; 7 positions match TRBD1. The germline V gene has CDR1 LNHDA and CDR2 SQIVND (reference sequence). The CDR3 consists of 14 residues. Trimming cost V 5 bases and J 2 bases; bases outside gene matches: 5.

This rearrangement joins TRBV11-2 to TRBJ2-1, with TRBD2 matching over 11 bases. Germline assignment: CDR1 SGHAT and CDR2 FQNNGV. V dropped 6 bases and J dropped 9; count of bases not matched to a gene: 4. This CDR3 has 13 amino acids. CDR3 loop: CASRLAGVGEQFF. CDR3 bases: TGTGCCAGCAGACTAGCGGGGGTGGGTGAGCAGTTCTTC. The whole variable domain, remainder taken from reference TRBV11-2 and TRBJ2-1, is EAGVAQSPRYKIIEKRQSVAFWCNPISGHATLYWYQQILGQGPKLLIQFQNNGVVDDSQLPKDRFSAERLKGVDSTLKIQPAKLEDSAVYLCASRLAGVGEQFFGPGTRLTVL.